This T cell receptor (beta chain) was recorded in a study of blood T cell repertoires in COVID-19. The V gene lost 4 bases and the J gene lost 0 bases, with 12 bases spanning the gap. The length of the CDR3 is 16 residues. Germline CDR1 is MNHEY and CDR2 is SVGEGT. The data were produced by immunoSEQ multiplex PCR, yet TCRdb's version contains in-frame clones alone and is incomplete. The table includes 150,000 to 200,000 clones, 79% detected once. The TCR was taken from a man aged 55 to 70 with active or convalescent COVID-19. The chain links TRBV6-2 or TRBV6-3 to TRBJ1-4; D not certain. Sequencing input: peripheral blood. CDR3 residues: CASSSYDMATNEKLFF. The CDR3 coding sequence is TGTGCCAGCAGTTCCTATGACATGGCAACTAATGAAAAACTGTTTTTT.